This T cell receptor (beta chain) was profiled in a study of cytomegalovirus exposure and HLA in healthy donors. With 60 Vbeta and 13 Jbeta primers, the PCR was carried out. Sequencing used immunoSEQ multiplex PCR; TCRdb keeps in-frame clones, though not all of them. Of some 130,000 clones in the sample, 65% to 80% were seen once. Trimming stripped 4 bases from V and 1 base from J, with 17 bases between. Germline lookup yields CDR1 LNHDA and CDR2 SQIVND (reference sequence). This CDR3 has 16 residues. The TCR sequence derives from a human donor in good health. V is TRBV19 and J is TRBJ2-7; TRBD2 is a possible D gene (5 bases). Sequencing input: PBMCs. The CDR3 nucleotides read TGTGCCAGTAGTACGAGCGCGGACGGGGTATCCTACGAGCAGTACTTC. This codes for CASSTSADGVSYEQYF. Full variable domain (rest looked up from reference TRBV19 and TRBJ2-7): DGGITQSPKYLFRKEGQNVTLSCEQNLNHDAMYWYRQDPGQGLRLIYYSQIVNDFQKGDIAEGYSVSREKKESFPLTVTSAQKNPTAFYLCASSTSADGVSYEQYFGPGTRLTVT.